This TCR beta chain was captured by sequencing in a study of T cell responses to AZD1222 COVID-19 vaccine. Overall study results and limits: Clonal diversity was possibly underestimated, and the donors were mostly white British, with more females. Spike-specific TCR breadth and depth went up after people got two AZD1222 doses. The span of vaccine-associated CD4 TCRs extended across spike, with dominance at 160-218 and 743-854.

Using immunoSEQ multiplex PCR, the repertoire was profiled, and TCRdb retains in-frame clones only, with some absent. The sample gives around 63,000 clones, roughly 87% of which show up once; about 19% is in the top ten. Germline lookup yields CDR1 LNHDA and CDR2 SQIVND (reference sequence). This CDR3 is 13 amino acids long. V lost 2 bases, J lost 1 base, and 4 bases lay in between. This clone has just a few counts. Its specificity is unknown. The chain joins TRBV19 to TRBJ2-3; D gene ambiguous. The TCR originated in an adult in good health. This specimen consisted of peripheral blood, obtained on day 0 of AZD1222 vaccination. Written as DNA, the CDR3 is TGTGCCAGTAGTATAACGGGCACAGATACGCAGTATTTT. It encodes CASSITGTDTQYF.